A single sample gave rise to the 21 T cell receptor beta chains below, sequenced in a study of CD8 T cells in ankylosing spondylitis. TCRdb redid the calling of the 5' RACE reads with MiXCR, one entry per CDR3 protein. The sample consists of some 95,000 distinct CDR3 sequences, 8.8% of them appearing once. Sequencing input: blood, either unsorted or a sorted T cell fraction (not recorded which). The receptors originated from a male donor with ankylosing spondylitis or in good health (not recorded which).

This clonotype was found many times. The chain couples TRBV18 to TRBJ2-5; D may be TRBD2 (6 bases). The V end was cut by 4 bases, the J end by 1 base, with 7 bases between. Germline V gene data show CDR1 as KGHSH and CDR2 as LQKENI. The CDR3 is 13 amino acids. DNA for the CDR3: TGTGCCAGCTCACAGGGACTCCAAGAGACCCAGTACTTC. Translating it yields CASSQGLQETQYF.

This chain joins TRBV13 and TRBJ2-1, with 8 bases that match TRBD2. CDR3 length equals 14 residues. CDR1 is PRHDT, CDR2 FYEKMQ, per germline (reference sequence). V lost 6 bases, J lost 10 bases, and 11 bases stayed unmatched. The DNA for the CDR3 is TGTGCCAGCAGTTATGGCGGGGGGACACTGGAGCAGTTCTTC. Residues: CASSYGGGTLEQFF. Full variable domain (remainder filled in from reference TRBV13 and TRBJ2-1): AAGVIQSPRHLIKEKRETATLKCYPIPRHDTVYWYQQGPGQDPQFLISFYEKMQSDKGSIPDRFSAQQFSDYHSELNMSSLELGDSALYFCASSYGGGTLEQFFGPGTRLTVL.

This clonotype was picked up many times. This sequence joins TRBV5-1 and TRBJ2-3, with 13 bases fitting TRBD2. J lost 0 bases, V lost 5 bases, and 6 bases had no gene match. CDR1 is SGHRS and CDR2 is YFSETQ in the germline V gene. The CDR3 contains 17 residues. CDR3 sequence reads: CASSPRTSGGSTDTQYF. The CDR3 DNA is TGCGCCAGCAGTCCGAGGACTAGCGGGGGCAGCACAGATACGCAGTATTTT.

This clonotype was counted only a few times. This chain links TRBV28 with TRBJ2-5; TRBD1 is a possible D gene (7 bases). V lost 2 bases and J lost 4, with 17 bases in between. Germline V gene data show CDR1 as MDHEN and CDR2 as SYDVKM. This CDR3 region has 16 residues. CDR3 bases: TGTGCCAGCAGTTTAAGGCAGGGGGGTTTCCGAGAGACCCAGTACTTC. Protein: CASSLRQGGFRETQYF.

This clonotype was counted ten times or more. This chain links TRBV7-9 with TRBJ1-3, with 7 bases matching TRBD1. CDR3 length: 11 amino acids. V lost 11 bases and J lost 7; bases outside the gene matches: 5. The germline V gene has CDR1 SEHNR and CDR2 FQNEAQ (reference sequence). DNA of the CDR3: TGTGCCTGCCGACAGGGCAACACCATATATTTT. Translating gives CACRQGNTIYF.

This clonotype was seen at least ten times. V gene TRBV12-3 or TRBV12-4 combines with J gene TRBJ2-1, with D hard to call. The V end was cut by 6 bases, the J end by 6 bases, with 12 bases between. The CDR3 sequence is 13 residues long. This chain's CDR3 is CASSLKGFNEQFF. For the CDR3, the DNA is TGTGCCAGCAGCCTGAAAGGTTTCAATGAGCAGTTCTTC.

This CDR3 is CASRGPGLYQETQYF. DNA of the CDR3: TGTGCCAGCAGGGGACCGGGACTCTACCAAGAGACCCAGTACTTC. The rearrangement uses TRBV28 and TRBJ2-5, with D possibly matching TRBD2 (6 bases). The CDR3 contains 15 residues. Germline V gene data show CDR1 as MDHEN and CDR2 as SYDVKM. Deletions cut 6 bases from V and 0 bases from J, with 14 bases between.

This chain joins TRBV20-1 and TRBJ2-7; 9 nucleotides agree with TRBD2. CDR1 and CDR2 (germline): DFQATT, SNEGSKA (reference sequence). The CDR3 spans 12 residues. Losses at the gene ends were 4 bases for V and 4 bases for J; bases not matched to a gene: 2. The CDR3 DNA is TGCAGTGCTAAGCGGGGGGTTTACGAGCAGTACTTC. Its protein is CSAKRGVYEQYF.

This clonotype came up many times. The chain joins TRBV11-2 to TRBJ2-5; D ambiguous. V dropped 5 bases and J dropped 0 bases, with 7 bases sitting between them. The length of the CDR3 is 13 residues. CDR1 and CDR2 (germline): SGHAT, FQNNGV. CDR3 sequence reads: CASSQGYQETQYF. DNA for the CDR3: TGTGCCAGCAGCCAAGGGTACCAAGAGACCCAGTACTTC.

This clonotype was seen a handful of times. This rearrangement joins TRBV7-2 to TRBJ2-1; 12 bases align to TRBD2. The CDR3 loop spans 15 amino acids. CDR1 and CDR2 from the germline V gene are SGHTA and FQGNSA. The V gene end was trimmed by 4 bases and the J gene end by 10 bases; junction bases not matched to a gene: 8. The CDR3, as DNA: TGTGCCAGCAGCTACGGACTAGCGGGGCGGAGCGAGCAGTTCTTC. Translation gives CASSYGLAGRSEQFF.

Ten or more counts support this clonotype. This chain links TRBV28 with TRBJ2-3, with 7 nucleotides matching TRBD2. Germline V gives CDR1 MDHEN, CDR2 SYDVKM. The CDR3 extends over 15 amino acids. V shed 7 bases, J shed 0 bases, and the junction held 7 bases outside the gene matches. The CDR3 protein is CASTMTSPSTDTQYF. The DNA for the CDR3 is TGTGCCAGCACCATGACTAGCCCGAGCACAGATACGCAGTATTTT.

The table lists this clonotype with a few counts. The chain couples TRBV5-1 to TRBJ2-1, with 9 bases lining up with TRBD1. Germline V lookup: CDR1 SGHRS, CDR2 YFSETQ. V dropped 5 bases and J dropped 5; count of bases not matched to a gene: 2. The CDR3 runs to 13 residues. The CDR3 DNA reads as TGCGCCAGCAGGAGGACAGGGGACAATGAGCAGTTCTTC. Amino acids: CASRRTGDNEQFF.

This clonotype was observed at least ten times. The chain couples TRBV27 to TRBJ1-4; no clear D. The CDR3 runs to 15 residues. Germline values: CDR1 MNHEY, CDR2 SMNVEV (reference sequence). V lost 3 bases and J lost 0, with 8 bases in between. In nucleotides, the CDR3 is TGTGCCAGCAGTTTTTCGTGGGCAACTAATGAAAAACTGTTTTTT. Translating it yields CASSFSWATNEKLFF.

V and J are TRBV19 and TRBJ2-6; the D gene is possibly TRBD2 (7 bases). The CDR3 has 17 residues. From germline, CDR1 is LNHDA and CDR2 SQIVND (reference sequence). V was trimmed by 3 bases and J by 2 bases, leaving 14 bases between them. The CDR3 nucleotides are TGTGCCAGTAGTATCAGAGGGGGGGCCGCTGGGGCCAACGTCCTGACTTTC. This sequence encodes CASSIRGGAAGANVLTF.

This clonotype was detected ten times or more. This chain connects TRBV5-1 to TRBJ1-1; the match to TRBD1 covers 8 bases. Germline loops: CDR1 SGHRS, CDR2 YFSETQ. This CDR3 has 15 amino acids. J lost 6 bases, V lost 3 bases, and 10 bases had no gene match. The CDR3 reads CASSWTGSGVAEAFF. The CDR3 bases are TGCGCCAGCAGCTGGACAGGGTCGGGTGTGGCTGAAGCTTTCTTT. Full variable domain (remainder filled in from reference TRBV5-1 and TRBJ1-1): KAGVTQTPRYLIKTRGQQVTLSCSPISGHRSVSWYQQTPGQGLQFLFEYFSETQRNKGNFPGRFSGRQFSNSRSEMNVSTLELGDSALYLCASSWTGSGVAEAFFGQGTRLTVV.

The genes are TRBV30 and TRBJ1-2, with TRBD1 identical over 8 bases. The V segment lost 3 bases and the J segment 8 bases; nucleotides outside the gene matches: 11. Germline-derived CDR1 and CDR2 are GTSNPN and SVGIG (reference sequence). The CDR3 loop spans 14 amino acids. In DNA form, the CDR3 reads TGTGCCTGGAGCGGGAGTATGACAGGGGTCGGCTACACCTTC. The encoded protein is CAWSGSMTGVGYTF.

This clonotype was detected many times. V gene TRBV5-1 combines with J gene TRBJ2-5; TRBD1 matches 7 bases. Germline CDR1 and CDR2: SGHRS and YFSETQ. After removal of 5 bases from V and 5 bases from J, the junction contained 12 bases not matched to a gene. The CDR3 has 15 residues. CDR3 amino acids: CASRRQTGSGETQYF. For the CDR3, the DNA is TGCGCCAGCAGGAGGCAGACAGGGAGTGGGGAGACCCAGTACTTC.

This clonotype showed up many times. This chain uses TRBV7-6 with TRBJ1-3; 12 bases match TRBD1. This CDR3 comprises 17 residues. V shed 3 bases, J shed 2 bases, and the junction held 5 bases outside the gene matches. CDR1 is SGHVS and CDR2 is FNYEAQ in the germline V gene. The CDR3 region has the DNA TGTGCCAGCAGCTTGTGGGACAGGGGGCGAACTGGAAACACCATATATTTT. Protein product: CASSLWDRGRTGNTIYF.

This clonotype was seen repeatedly, ten times or more. V gene TRBV12-3 or TRBV12-4 combines with J gene TRBJ1-1; TRBD1 might be the D (6 bases). The CDR3 runs 11 residues. V was cut by 6 bases and J by 5 bases, with 7 bases left in between. CDR3 nucleotides: TGTGCCAGCAGAGGGGGTACTGAAGCTTTCTTT. This gives the protein CASRGGTEAFF.

Many counts were recorded for this clonotype. This chain links TRBV7-2 with TRBJ1-2; 8 nucleotides agree with TRBD1. The CDR3 length is 13 residues. From germline, CDR1 is SGHTA and CDR2 FQGNSA. V lost 7 bases and J lost 3; bases outside the gene matches: 4. The CDR3 spells CASKYRGDYGYTF. In nucleotides, the CDR3 is TGTGCCAGCAAGTACAGGGGGGACTATGGCTACACCTTC.

In this sample, this clonotype turned up many times. This chain joins TRBV7-3 and TRBJ1-2; tentative D call: TRBD1 (6 bases). Germline V CDR1 and CDR2: SGHTA, FQGTGA. The CDR3 covers 15 residues. Deletions cut 5 bases from V and 1 base from J, with 14 bases between. This CDR3 reads CASSPLGGGNYGYTF. The CDR3 DNA reads TGTGCCAGCAGCCCCCTGGGGGGCGGTAACTATGGCTACACCTTC.